The T cell receptor beta chain under discussion was sequenced for a study of vaccination effects on CD4 cells after COVID-19 (dated by TCRdb to between 2021 and 2024). Regarding the research as a whole: Each participant received two doses of an mRNA SARS-CoV-2 vaccine, either BNT162b2 or mRNA-1273. In both COVID-19 convalescent patients and infection-naive vaccine recipients, the study compared SARS-CoV-2 spike-specific CD4+ TCR repertoires from before mRNA vaccination with those from after it. Altogether, 10 COVID-19 convalescent patients and a few SARS-CoV-2-naive healthy vaccine recipients made up the full study. The Oncomine TCR Beta short-read assay on an Illumina iSeq 100 was used to sequence cultures from other donors in the study. The full study reports these points: Only a small number of convalescent patients were included, and no early post-infection timepoints were available, which limited the study. In healthy vaccine recipients, vaccine-induced clones were almost all SARS-CoV-2 mono-reactive, with only 1 of 255 cross-reactive with common cold coronaviruses. Both infection-induced and vaccine-induced clones contracted markedly at late post-vaccination timepoints, which is consistent with waning T cell responses.

As for this clone: The antigen it recognizes is unknown. It has no much larger one-base neighbor in the sample; base qualities were not kept.

In the ViraFEST assay, PBMC were stimulated with viral peptide pools, and TCR sequencing was then used to find antigen-specific CD4+ T cell clonotypes based on their expansion. After approximately eleven days of culture, CD4+ T cells were isolated with the EasySep CD4+ T cell isolation kit. None of the healthy vaccine recipients had a prior SARS-CoV-2 infection, which was confirmed by nucleocapsid antibody tests that came back negative both before and after vaccination. Each well held roughly 2.2 million PBMC cultured in IMDM containing around 5% human AB serum, 8.5 to 10 IU/ml IL-2 and gentamicin, along with 10 ug/ml peptides. Half of the culture medium was replaced with fresh IL-2-containing medium on days 3 and 7. Unless noted otherwise, every peptide stimulation condition was grown in triplicate wells. PBMC were separated from whole blood using Ficoll-Paque Plus gradient centrifugation and were then either cryopreserved at -140C or used fresh. The overlapping peptide pools covered the spike proteins of SARS-CoV-2 and of the common cold coronaviruses HCoV-NL63, HCoV-OC43 and HCoV-229E. The QIAamp micro DNA kit was used to extract genomic DNA from the cultured CD4+ T cells.

Trimming takes 2 bases from V and 3 bases from J, and the germline ends sit 13 bases apart. According to the germline V gene, CDR1 reads KGHSH and CDR2 reads LQKENI. From its cysteine to its phenylalanine, the CDR3 spans 15 amino acids. The retained sequence is limited to the CDR3, 45 bases, with the frame set at the first base. The library was generated by the immunoSEQ multiplex PCR assay. DNA from the CD4+ T cells that had been cultured and isolated underwent TCR beta CDR3 sequencing. The source study handled its data this way. Non-productive TCR sequences were removed, reads were trimmed to the CDR3 region, and CDR3s of at least 7 amino acids were retained. The MANAFEST web app was used to pick out antigen-specific clonotypes by comparing their expansion in peptide wells with that in reference cultures. For clones to be considered positive, expansion at FDR<0.05 versus reference and all other wells, an odds ratio above 5, and a frequency above 0.1% in two replicate wells were required. A clonotype was defined as cross-reactive if the clonotype was significantly expanded both in SARS-CoV-2 spike wells and in at least one common cold coronavirus spike condition. CDR3 similarity was assessed by Levenshtein distance with the stringdist R package, and unrooted trees were built with ape in R 3.6.1. In TCRdb, the immuneACCESS table is reduced to in-frame sequences with V and J assigned. These tables do not hold every clone; where another copy was compared, an unresolved V gene accounts for under half, and the others remain unexplained. V, J and clone size are those of that table, while D and trimming were read from the DNA. Present in this sample are fewer than 70,000 clones, about 80% of which were seen just once. Jointly, the top ten make up 12% of the sample.

This receptor was obtained from a human donor who received a COVID-19 vaccine. The sample consisted of CD4+ T cells from PBMCs cultured with SARS-CoV-2 spike peptides, taken before COVID-19 vaccination. Sample cell subset or site, as interpreted from the label and publication: SARS-CoV-2 spike overlapping peptide pool stimulation. The sequence is built from TRBV18 and TRBJ1-2; there is no confident call for the D gene. In nucleotides, the sequence is TGTGCCAGCTCACCAGTTCCGGACCGTTACTATGGCTACACCTTC. This is translated as CASSPVPDRYYGYTF. The full variable domain, completed from the reference TRBV18 and TRBJ1-2 proteins outside the CDR3, reads NAGVMQNPRHLVRRRGQEARLRCSPMKGHSHVYWYRQLPEEGLKFMVYLQKENIIDESGMPKERFSAEFPKEGPSILRIQQVVRGDSAAYFCASSPVPDRYYGYTFGSGTRLTVV.